This T cell receptor (beta chain) appears in the sequencing data of a study of blood T cells in healthy people across ages. This clonotype was detected a few times. What it binds is not known. General study findings and limits: Long-lived donors carried more naive CD4+ cells and greater diversity than aged donors. Significant beta diversity loss was already apparent by age approximately 40, declining roughly linearly.

For the second PCR, which ran for about 7 to 11 cycles, a sample-barcoded 5' primer and a J-beta primer mix were used. All cDNA molecules were each tagged by a template-switch adaptor with 12 random nucleotides. TCRdb reprocessed the 5' RACE reads via MiXCR and lists one record per CDR3 protein. Of 850,000 to 1,300,000 distinct CDR3 sequences in the sample, more than 40% were seen once. The germline gives CDR1 MDHEN, CDR2 SYDVKM. Between the trimmed V and J ends, which lost 7 bases and 1 base, there was a span of 9 bases. The CDR3 runs 13 residues. The chain has TRBV28 and TRBJ2-3, with D maybe TRBD1 (5 bases). The source material was blood. This sequence originates from a woman in her sixties in good health. The CDR3 DNA is TGTGCCAGCACAGGGTCCGGCACAGATACGCAGTATTTT. Translating it yields CASTGSGTDTQYF.